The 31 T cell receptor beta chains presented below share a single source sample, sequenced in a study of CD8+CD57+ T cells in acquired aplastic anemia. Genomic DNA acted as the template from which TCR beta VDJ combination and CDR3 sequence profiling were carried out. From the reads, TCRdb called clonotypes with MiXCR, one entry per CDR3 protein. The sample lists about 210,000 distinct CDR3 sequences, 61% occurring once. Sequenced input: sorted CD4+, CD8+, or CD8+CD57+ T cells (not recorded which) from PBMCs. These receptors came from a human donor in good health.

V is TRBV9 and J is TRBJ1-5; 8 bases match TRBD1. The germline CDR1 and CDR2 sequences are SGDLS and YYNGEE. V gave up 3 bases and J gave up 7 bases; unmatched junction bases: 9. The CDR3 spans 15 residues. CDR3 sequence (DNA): TGTGCCAGCAGCGCTACACAGGGGGTTAGGCAGCCCCAGCATTTT. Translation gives CASSATQGVRQPQHF.

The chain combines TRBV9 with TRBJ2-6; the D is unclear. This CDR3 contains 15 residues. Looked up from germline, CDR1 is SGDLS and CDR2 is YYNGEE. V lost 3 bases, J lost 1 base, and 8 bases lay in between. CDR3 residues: CASSASLSGANVLTF. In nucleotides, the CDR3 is TGTGCCAGCAGCGCGTCCCTGTCTGGGGCCAACGTCCTGACTTTC.

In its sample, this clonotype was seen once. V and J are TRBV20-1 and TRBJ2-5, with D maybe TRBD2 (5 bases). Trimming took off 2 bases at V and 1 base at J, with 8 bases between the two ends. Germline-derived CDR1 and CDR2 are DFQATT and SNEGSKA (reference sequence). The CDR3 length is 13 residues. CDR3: CSARLLAQETQYF. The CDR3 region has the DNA TGCAGTGCTAGACTCCTAGCCCAAGAGACCCAGTACTTC.

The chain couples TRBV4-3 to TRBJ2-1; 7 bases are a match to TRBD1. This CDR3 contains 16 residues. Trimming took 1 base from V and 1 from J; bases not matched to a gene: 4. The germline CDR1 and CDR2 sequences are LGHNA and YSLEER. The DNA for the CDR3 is TGCGCCAGCAGCCAAGCGGAGACAGGGTCCTACAATGAGCAGTTCTTC. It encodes CASSQAETGSYNEQFF.

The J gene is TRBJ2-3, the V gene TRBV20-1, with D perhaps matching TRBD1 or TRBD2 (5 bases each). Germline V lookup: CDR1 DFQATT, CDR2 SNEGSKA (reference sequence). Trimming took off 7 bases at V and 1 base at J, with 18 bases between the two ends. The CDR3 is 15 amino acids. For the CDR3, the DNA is TGCAGTGTGGCCGGGCAGGTGGGGGGCACAGATACGCAGTATTTT. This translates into CSVAGQVGGTDTQYF.

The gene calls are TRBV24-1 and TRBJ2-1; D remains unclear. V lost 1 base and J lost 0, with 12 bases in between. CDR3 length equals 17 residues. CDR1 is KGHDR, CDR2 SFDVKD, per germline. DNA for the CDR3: TGTGCCACCAGTGATTTTCGGTCCCCTAGCTCCTACAATGAGCAGTTCTTC. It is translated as CATSDFRSPSSYNEQFF.

CDR3 sequence (DNA): TGTGCCAGCAGTCTAGACAGGGCCCGGGAGACCCAGTACTTC. It yields the protein CASSLDRARETQYF. The chain recombines TRBV6-1 with TRBJ2-5, with 7 bases that match TRBD1. The CDR3 extends over 14 amino acids. V was pared by 5 bases and J by 5 bases, with 8 bases of the junction left unmatched. CDR1 is MNHNS, CDR2 SASEGT, per germline.

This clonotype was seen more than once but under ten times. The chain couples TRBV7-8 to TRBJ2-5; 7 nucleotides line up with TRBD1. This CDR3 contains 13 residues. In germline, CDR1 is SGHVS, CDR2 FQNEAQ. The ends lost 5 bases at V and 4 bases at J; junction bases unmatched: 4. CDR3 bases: TGTGCCAGCAGCCCAACAGGGGCAGAGACCCAGTACTTC. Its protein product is CASSPTGAETQYF.

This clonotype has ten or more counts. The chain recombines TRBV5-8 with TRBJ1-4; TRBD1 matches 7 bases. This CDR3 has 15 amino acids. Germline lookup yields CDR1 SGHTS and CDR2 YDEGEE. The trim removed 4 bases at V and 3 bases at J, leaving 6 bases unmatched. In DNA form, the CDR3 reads TGTGCCAGCAGCCATACAGGGGTTTCTAATGAAAAACTGTTTTTT. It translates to CASSHTGVSNEKLFF.

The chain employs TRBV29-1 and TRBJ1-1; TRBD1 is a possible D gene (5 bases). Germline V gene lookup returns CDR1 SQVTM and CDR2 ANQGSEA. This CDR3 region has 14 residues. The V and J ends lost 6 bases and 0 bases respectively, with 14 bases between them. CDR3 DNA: TGCAGCGTGGATGGGACGGGAATGAACACTGAAGCTTTCTTT. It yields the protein CSVDGTGMNTEAFF.

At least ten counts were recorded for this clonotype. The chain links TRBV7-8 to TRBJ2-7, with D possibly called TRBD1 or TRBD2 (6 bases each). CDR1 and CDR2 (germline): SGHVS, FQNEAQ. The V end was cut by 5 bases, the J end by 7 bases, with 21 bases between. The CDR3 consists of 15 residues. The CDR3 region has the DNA TGTGCCAGCAGCAGCAACAGGGACTCCCTACGGGAGCAGTACTTC. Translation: CASSSNRDSLREQYF.

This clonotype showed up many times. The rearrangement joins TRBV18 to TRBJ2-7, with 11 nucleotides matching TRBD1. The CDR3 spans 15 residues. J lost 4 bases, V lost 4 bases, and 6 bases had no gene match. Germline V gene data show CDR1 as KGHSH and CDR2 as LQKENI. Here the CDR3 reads CASSLTDRGLYEQYF. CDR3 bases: TGTGCCAGCTCACTAACGGACAGGGGGCTATACGAGCAGTACTTC.

The CDR3 nucleotides read TGCAGTGCAAAGCACCGGGACTACCAAAACATTCAGTACTTC. It codes for CSAKHRDYQNIQYF. The V call is TRBV20-1, the J call TRBJ2-4; TRBD2 matches 7 bases. This CDR3 has 14 residues. With 6 bases clipped from V and 5 bases from J, the junction kept 10 bases outside the gene matches. From germline, CDR1 is DFQATT and CDR2 SNEGSKA (reference sequence).

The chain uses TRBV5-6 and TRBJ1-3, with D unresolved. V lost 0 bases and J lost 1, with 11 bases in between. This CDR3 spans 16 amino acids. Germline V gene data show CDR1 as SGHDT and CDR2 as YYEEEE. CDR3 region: CASSLVGSDSGNTIYF. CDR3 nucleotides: TGTGCCAGCAGCTTGGTCGGCAGCGATTCTGGAAACACCATATATTTT.

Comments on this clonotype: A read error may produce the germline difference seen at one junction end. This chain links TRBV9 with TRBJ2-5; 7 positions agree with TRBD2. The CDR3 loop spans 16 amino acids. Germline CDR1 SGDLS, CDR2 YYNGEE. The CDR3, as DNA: TGTGCCAGCAGCTTGCGGGGGAATCAGTACCAAGAGTCCCAGTACTTC. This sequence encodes CASSLRGNQYQESQYF.

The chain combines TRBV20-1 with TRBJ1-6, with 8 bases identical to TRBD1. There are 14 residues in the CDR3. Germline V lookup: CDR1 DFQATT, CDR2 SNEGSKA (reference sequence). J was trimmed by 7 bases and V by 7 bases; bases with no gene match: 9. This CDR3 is CSVPDRAMNSPLHF. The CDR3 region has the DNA TGCAGTGTACCGGACAGGGCAATGAATTCACCCCTCCACTTT.

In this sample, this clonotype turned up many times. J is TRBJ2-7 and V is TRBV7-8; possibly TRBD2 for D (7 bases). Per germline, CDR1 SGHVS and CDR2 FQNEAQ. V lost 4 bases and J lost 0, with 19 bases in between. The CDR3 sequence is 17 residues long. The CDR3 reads CASSSLIGGGSSYEQYF. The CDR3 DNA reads TGTGCCAGCAGCTCCCTTATAGGGGGGGGAAGCTCCTACGAGCAGTACTTC.

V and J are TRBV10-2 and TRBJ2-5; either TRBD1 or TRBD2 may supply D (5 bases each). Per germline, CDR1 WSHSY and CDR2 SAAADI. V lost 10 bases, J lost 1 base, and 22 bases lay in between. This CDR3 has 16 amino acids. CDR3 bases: TGCGCCACCAACGGTGGGTCGGGGACGGTCCAAGAGACCCAGTACTTC. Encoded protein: CATNGGSGTVQETQYF.

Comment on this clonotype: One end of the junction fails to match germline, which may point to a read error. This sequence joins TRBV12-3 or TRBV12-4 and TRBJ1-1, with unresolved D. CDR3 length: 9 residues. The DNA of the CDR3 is TGTGCCAGCAGTTCAGAAGCTGTCTTT. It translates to CASSSEAVF.

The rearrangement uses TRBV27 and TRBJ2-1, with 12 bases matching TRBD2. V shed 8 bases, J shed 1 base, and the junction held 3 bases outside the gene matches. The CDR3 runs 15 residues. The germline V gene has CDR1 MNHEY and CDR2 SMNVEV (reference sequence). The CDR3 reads CASCLAGGSYNEQFF. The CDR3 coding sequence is TGTGCCAGCTGTCTAGCGGGGGGGTCCTACAATGAGCAGTTCTTC.

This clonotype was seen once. Here the CDR3 DNA reads TGTGCCAGCAGCGGACAGGGCCTCCCCAATCAGCCCCAGCATTTT. Protein product: CASSGQGLPNQPQHF. This rearrangement joins TRBV2 to TRBJ1-5; 8 nucleotides align to TRBD1. After removal of 6 bases from V and 3 bases from J, the junction contained 7 bases not matched to a gene. CDR1 is SNHLY and CDR2 is FYNNEI in the germline V gene. CDR3 size: 15 residues.

CDR3 residues: CSAGQGMNQPQHF. CDR3 nucleotide sequence: TGCAGTGCCGGACAGGGGATGAATCAGCCCCAGCATTTT. The chain has TRBV20-1 and TRBJ1-5; 9 bases align to TRBD1. Germline V lookup: CDR1 DFQATT, CDR2 SNEGSKA (reference sequence). With 6 bases clipped from V and 4 bases from J, the junction kept 4 bases outside the gene matches. The length of the CDR3 is 13 residues.

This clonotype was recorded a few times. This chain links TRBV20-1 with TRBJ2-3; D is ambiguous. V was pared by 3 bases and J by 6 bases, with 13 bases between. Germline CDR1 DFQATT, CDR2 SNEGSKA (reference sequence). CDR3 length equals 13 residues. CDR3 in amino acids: CSARVPQLDTQYF. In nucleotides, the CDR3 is TGCAGTGCTAGGGTTCCTCAGTTGGATACGCAGTATTTT.

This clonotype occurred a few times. The CDR3 DNA is TGTGCCAGCAGCTGGGGGGACCGTAACACTGAAGCTTTCTTT. It codes for CASSWGDRNTEAFF. The V call is TRBV7-8, the J call TRBJ1-1; D possibly corresponds to TRBD1 (5 bases). The length of the CDR3 is 14 residues. V lost 4 bases, J lost 2 bases, and 11 bases lay in between. The germline gives CDR1 SGHVS, CDR2 FQNEAQ.

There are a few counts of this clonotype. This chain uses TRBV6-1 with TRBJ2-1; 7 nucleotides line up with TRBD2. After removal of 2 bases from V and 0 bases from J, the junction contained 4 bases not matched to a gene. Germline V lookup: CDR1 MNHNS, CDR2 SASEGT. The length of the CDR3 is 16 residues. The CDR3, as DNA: TGTGCCAGCAGTGAACCTAGCGGAAGCTCCTACAATGAGCAGTTCTTC. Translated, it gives CASSEPSGSSYNEQFF.

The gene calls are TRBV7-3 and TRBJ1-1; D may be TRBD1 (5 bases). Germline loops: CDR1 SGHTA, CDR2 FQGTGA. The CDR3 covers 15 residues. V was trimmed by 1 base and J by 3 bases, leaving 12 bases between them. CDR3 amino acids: CASSLNAGLDTEAFF. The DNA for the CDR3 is TGTGCCAGCAGCTTAAACGCAGGGTTGGACACTGAAGCTTTCTTT.

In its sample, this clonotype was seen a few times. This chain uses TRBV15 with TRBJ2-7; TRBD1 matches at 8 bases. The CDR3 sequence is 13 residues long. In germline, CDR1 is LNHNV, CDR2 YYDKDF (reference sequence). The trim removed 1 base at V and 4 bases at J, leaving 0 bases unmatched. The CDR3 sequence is CATSRGTGYEQYF. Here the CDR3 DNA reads TGTGCCACCAGCAGAGGGACAGGGTACGAGCAGTACTTC.

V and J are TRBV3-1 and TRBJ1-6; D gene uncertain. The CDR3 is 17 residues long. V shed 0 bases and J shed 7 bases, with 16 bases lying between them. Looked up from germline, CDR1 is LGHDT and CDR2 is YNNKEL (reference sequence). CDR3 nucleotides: TGTGCCAGCAGCCAAGATCTCGTGACGGCGCTGAATTCACCCCTCCACTTT. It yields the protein CASSQDLVTALNSPLHF.

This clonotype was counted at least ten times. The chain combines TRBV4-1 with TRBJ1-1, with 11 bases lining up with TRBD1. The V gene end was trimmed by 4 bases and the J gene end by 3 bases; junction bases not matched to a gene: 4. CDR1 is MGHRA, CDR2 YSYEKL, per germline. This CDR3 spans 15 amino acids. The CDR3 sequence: CASSRTGGMDTEAFF. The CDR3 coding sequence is TGCGCCAGCAGCCGGACAGGGGGCATGGACACTGAAGCTTTCTTT.

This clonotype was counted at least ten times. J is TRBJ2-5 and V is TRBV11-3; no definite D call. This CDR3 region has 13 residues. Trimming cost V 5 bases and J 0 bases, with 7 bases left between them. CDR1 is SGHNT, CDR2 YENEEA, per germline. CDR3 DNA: TGTGCCAGCAGCAGGCGGAACCAAGAGACCCAGTACTTC. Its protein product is CASSRRNQETQYF.

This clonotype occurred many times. The CDR3 DNA sequence: TGTGCCAGCAGACACAGGTTTGAAGACACTGAAGCTTTCTTT. Amino acid sequence: CASRHRFEDTEAFF. The chain is built from TRBV7-9 and TRBJ1-1; D might be TRBD1 (5 bases). Germline loops: CDR1 SEHNR, CDR2 FQNEAQ (reference sequence). CDR3 length: 14 amino acids. The germline V and J ends were trimmed by 6 bases and 3 bases, with 14 bases remaining between them.